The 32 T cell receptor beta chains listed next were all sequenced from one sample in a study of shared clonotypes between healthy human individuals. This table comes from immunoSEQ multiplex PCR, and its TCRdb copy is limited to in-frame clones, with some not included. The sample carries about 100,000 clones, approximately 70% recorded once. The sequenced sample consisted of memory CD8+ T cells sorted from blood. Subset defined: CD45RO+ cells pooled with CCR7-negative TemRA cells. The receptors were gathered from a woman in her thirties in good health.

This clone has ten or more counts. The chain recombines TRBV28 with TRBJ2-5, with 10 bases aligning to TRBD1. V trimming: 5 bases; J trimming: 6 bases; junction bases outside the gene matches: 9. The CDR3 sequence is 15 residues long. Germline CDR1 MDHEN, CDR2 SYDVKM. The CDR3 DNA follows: TGTGCCAGCAGTCCCGGACAGGGGGAATTGAAGACCCAGTACTTC. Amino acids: CASSPGQGELKTQYF.

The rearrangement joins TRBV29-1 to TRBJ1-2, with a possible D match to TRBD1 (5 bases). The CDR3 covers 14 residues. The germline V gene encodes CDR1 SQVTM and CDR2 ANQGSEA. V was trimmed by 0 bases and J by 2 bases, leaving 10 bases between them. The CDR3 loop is CSVEDRWDNYGYTF. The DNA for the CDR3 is TGCAGCGTTGAAGATCGATGGGACAACTATGGCTACACCTTC.

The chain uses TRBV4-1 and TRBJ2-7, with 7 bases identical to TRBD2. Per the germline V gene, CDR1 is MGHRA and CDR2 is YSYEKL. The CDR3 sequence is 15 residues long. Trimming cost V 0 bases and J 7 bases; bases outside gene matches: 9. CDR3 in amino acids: CASSQDEGGRDEQYF. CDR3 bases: TGCGCCAGCAGCCAAGATGAGGGAGGGCGAGATGAGCAGTACTTC.

Written as DNA, the CDR3 is TGTGCCACCAACGGGGAGACAGGGGTAGACGATGAGCAGTTCTTC. Protein sequence: CATNGETGVDDEQFF. V is TRBV28 and J is TRBJ2-1, with 8 positions matching TRBD1. CDR3 size: 15 residues. Trimming took 10 bases from V and 8 from J; bases not matched to a gene: 16. In germline, CDR1 is MDHEN, CDR2 SYDVKM.

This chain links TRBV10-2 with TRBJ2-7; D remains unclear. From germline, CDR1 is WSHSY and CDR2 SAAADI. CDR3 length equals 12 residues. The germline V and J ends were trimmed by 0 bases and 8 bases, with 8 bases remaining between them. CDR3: CASSESDVKQYF. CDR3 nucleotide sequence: TGCGCCAGCAGTGAGTCGGATGTTAAGCAGTACTTC.

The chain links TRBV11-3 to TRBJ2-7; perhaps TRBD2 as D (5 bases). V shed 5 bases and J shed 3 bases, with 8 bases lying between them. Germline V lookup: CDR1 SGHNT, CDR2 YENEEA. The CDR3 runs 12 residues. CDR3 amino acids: CASSTGFYEQYF. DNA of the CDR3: TGTGCCAGCAGCACGGGATTCTACGAGCAGTACTTC.

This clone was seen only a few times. CDR3 protein: CASSKLVLAYEQYF. The CDR3 DNA reads TGTGCCAGCAGCAAGTTGGTACTAGCCTACGAGCAGTACTTC. The J gene is TRBJ2-7, the V gene TRBV21-1; the D call of TRBD2 is as the table states it, not checked on the DNA. TRBV21-1 is a pseudogene segment. The CDR3 runs 14 residues.

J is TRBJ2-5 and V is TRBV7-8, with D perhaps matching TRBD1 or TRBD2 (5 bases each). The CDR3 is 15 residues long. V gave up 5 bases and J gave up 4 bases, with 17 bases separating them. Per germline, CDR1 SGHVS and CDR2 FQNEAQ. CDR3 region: CASSVGTSPGETQYF. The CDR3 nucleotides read TGTGCCAGCAGCGTAGGGACCAGCCCTGGAGAGACCCAGTACTTC.

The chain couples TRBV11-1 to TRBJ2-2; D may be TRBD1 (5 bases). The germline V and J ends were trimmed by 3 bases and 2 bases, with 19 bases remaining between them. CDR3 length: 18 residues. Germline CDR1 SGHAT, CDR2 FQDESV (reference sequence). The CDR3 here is CASSFPSATEINTGELFF. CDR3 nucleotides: TGTGCCAGCAGCTTCCCTAGTGCGACAGAAATAAACACCGGGGAGCTGTTTTTT.

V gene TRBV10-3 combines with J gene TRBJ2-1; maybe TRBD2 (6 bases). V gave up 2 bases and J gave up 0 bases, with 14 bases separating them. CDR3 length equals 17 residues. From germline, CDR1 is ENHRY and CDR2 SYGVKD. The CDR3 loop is CAISEAGRMSSYNEQFF. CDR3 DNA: TGTGCCATCAGTGAGGCGGGGCGGATGAGCTCCTACAATGAGCAGTTCTTC.

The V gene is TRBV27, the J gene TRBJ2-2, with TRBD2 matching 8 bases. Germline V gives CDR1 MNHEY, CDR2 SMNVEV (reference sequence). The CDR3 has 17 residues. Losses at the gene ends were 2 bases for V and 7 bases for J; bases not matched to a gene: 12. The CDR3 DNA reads TGTGCCAGCAGTTTACCCCCCCCGGGACTAGAGGTCGGGGAGCTGTTTTTT. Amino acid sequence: CASSLPPPGLEVGELFF.

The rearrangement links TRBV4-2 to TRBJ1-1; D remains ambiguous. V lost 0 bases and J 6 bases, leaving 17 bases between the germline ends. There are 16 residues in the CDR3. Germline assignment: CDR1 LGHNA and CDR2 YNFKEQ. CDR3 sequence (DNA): TGTGCCAGCAGCCAAGATGATCTCGACGGACCCTCTGAAGCTTTCTTT. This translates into CASSQDDLDGPSEAFF.

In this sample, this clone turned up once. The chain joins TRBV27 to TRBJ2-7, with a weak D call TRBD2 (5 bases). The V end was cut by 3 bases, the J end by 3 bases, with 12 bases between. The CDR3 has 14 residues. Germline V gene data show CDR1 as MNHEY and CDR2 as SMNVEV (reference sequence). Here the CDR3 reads CASSLDGIRYEQYF. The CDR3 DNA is TGTGCCAGCAGTTTGGACGGGATACGCTACGAGCAGTACTTC.

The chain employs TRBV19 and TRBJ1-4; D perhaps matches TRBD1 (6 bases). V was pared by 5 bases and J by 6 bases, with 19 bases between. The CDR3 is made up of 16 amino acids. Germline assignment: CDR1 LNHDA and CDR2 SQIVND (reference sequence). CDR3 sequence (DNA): TGTGCCAGTAGTCCCGGATTGACAGGTGTCTATGAAAAACTGTTTTTT. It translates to CASSPGLTGVYEKLFF.

The CDR3 DNA reads as TGTGCCAGTAGTATCTTTATCGTCCGTACTGAAGCTTTCTTT. It codes for CASSIFIVRTEAFF. The chain combines TRBV19 with TRBJ1-1; D uncertain. The CDR3 spans 14 residues. The germline V gene encodes CDR1 LNHDA and CDR2 SQIVND (reference sequence). V shed 3 bases and J shed 5 bases, with 13 bases lying between them.

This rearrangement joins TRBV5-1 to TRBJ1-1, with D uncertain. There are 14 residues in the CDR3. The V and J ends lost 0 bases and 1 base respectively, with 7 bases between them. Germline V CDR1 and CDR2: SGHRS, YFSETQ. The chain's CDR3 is CASSLGVANTEAFF. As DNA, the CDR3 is TGCGCCAGCAGCTTGGGGGTCGCGAACACTGAAGCTTTCTTT.

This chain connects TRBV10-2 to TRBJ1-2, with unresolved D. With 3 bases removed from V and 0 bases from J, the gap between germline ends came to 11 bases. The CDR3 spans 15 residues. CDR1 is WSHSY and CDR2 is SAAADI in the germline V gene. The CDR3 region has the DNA TGCGCCAGCAGTGACGGATCCCCGACTAACTATGGCTACACCTTC. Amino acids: CASSDGSPTNYGYTF.

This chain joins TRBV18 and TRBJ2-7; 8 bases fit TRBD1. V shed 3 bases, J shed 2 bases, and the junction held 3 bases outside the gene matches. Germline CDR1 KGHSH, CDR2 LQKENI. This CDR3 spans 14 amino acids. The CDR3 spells CASSPSQGAYEQYF. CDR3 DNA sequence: TGTGCCAGCTCACCGTCACAGGGGGCCTACGAGCAGTACTTC.

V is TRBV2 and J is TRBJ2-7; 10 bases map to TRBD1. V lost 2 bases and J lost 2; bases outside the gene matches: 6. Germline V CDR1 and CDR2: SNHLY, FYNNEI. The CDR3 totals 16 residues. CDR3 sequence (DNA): TGTGCCAGCAGTGAACTGGGGACAGGGGCCCCCTACGAGCAGTACTTC. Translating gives CASSELGTGAPYEQYF.

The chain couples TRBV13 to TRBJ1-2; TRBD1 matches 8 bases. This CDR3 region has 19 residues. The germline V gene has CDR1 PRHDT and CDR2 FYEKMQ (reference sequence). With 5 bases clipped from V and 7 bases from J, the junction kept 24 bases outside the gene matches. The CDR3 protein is CASSQNQGAAIKVGSGYTF. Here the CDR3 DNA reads TGTGCCAGCAGCCAAAACCAGGGGGCGGCTATCAAGGTGGGGTCTGGCTACACCTTC. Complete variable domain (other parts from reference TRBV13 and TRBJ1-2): AAGVIQSPRHLIKEKRETATLKCYPIPRHDTVYWYQQGPGQDPQFLISFYEKMQSDKGSIPDRFSAQQFSDYHSELNMSSLELGDSALYFCASSQNQGAAIKVGSGYTFGSGTRLTVV.

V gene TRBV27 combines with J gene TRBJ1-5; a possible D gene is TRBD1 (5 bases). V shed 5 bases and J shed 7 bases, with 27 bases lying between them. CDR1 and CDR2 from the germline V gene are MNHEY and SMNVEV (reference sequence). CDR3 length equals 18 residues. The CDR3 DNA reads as TGTGCCAGCAGTCCTACCCTCGGAGGGGTTTTCCTAAGGCAGCCCCAGCATTTT. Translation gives CASSPTLGGVFLRQPQHF.

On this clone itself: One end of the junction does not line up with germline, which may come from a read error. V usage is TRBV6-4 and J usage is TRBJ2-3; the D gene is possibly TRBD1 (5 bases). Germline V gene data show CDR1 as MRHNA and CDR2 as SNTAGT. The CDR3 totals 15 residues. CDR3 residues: CASSYSPDNTDTQYF. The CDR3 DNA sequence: TGTGCCAGCAGTTACTCGCCGGACAACACAGATACGCAGTATTTT.

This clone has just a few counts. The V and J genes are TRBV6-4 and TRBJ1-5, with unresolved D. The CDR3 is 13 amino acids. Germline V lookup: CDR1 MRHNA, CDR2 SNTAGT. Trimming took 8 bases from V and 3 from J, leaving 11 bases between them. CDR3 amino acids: CASSREINQPQHF. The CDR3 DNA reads TGTGCCAGCTCTCGAGAGATCAATCAGCCCCAGCATTTT.

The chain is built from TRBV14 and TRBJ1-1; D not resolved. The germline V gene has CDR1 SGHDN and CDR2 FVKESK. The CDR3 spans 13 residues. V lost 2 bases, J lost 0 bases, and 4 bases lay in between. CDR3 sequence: CASSQHMNTEAFF. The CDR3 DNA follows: TGTGCCAGCAGCCAACACATGAACACTGAAGCTTTCTTT.

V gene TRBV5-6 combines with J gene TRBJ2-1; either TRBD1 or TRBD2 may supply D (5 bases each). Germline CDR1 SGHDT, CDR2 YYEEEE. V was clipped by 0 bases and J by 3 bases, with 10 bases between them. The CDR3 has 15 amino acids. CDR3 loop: CASSLVWGSYNEQFF. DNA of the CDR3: TGTGCCAGCAGCTTGGTTTGGGGGAGCTACAATGAGCAGTTCTTC.

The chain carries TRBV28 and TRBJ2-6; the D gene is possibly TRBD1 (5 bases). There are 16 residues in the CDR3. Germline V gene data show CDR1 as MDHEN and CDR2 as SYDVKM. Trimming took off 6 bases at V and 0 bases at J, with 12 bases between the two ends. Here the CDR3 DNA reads TGTGCCAGCAGCCTCAGGGATCCCTCTGGGGCCAACGTCCTGACTTTC. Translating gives CASSLRDPSGANVLTF.

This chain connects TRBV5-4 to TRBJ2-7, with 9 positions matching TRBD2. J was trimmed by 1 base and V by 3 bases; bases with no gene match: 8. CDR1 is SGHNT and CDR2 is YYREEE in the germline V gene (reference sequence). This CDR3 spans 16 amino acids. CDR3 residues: CASSSIGLAGSYEQYF. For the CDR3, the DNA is TGTGCCAGCAGCTCAATTGGTCTAGCGGGATCCTACGAGCAGTACTTC.

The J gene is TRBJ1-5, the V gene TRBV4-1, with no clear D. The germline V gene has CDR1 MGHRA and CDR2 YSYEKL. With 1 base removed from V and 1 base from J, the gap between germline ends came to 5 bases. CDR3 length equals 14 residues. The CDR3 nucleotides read TGCGCCAGCAGCCAAGCAGGAAGCAATCAGCCCCAGCATTTT. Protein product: CASSQAGSNQPQHF.

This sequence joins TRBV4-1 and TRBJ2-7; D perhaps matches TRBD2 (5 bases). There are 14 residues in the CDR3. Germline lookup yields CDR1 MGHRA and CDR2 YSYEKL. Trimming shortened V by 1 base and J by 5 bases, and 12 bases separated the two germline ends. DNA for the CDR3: TGCGCCAGCAGCCAAGGGCGGGTTCTCCACGAGCAGTACTTC. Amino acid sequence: CASSQGRVLHEQYF.

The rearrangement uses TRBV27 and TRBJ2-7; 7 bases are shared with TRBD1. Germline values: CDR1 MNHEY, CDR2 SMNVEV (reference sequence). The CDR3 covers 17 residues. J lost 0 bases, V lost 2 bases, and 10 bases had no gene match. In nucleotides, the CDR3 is TGTGCCAGCAGTTTACACAGGGGATTCCTCTCCTCCTACGAGCAGTACTTC. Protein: CASSLHRGFLSSYEQYF.

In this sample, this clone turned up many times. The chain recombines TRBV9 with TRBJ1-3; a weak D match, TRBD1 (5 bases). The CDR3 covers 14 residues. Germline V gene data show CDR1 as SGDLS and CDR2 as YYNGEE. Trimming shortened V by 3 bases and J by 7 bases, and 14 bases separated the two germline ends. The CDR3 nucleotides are TGTGCCAGCAGCGCACCTGTCAGGGAGAACACCATATATTTT. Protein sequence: CASSAPVRENTIYF. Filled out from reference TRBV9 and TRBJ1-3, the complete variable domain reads DSGVTQTPKHLITATGQRVTLRCSPRSGDLSVYWYQQSLDQGLQFLIQYYNGEERAKGNILERFSAQQFPDLHSELNLSSLELGDSALYFCASSAPVRENTIYFGEGSWLTVV.

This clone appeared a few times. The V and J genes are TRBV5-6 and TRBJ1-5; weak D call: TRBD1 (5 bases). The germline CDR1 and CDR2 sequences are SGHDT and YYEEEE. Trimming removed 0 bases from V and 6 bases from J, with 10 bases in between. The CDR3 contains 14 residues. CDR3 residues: CASSLDGDGQPQHF. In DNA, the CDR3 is TGTGCCAGCAGCTTGGACGGGGACGGTCAGCCCCAGCATTTT.